These 9 T cell receptor beta chains were all obtained from the same sample, sequenced in a study of T cells in women clearing cervical HPV infection. Profiled with immunoSEQ multiplex PCR; TCRdb holds only in-frame clones, not every one. In all, the sample yields around 30,000 clones. The sequenced sample consisted of blood buffy coat. The receptors derive from a woman between 18 and 69 years old with a cervical HPV16 infection that either progressed to CIN3+ or cleared (not recorded which).

Concerning this clone itself: The read gets to within 3 residues of the CDR3 end, and the germline J gene fills in the rest. The chain employs TRBV5-1 and TRBJ2-3, with D unclear. CDR3 size: 13 residues. Germline V gives CDR1 SGHRS, CDR2 YFSETQ. CDR3 protein: CASSLGAGETQYF. CDR3 DNA, as far as it was read: TGCGCCAGCAGCTTGGGGGCCGGAGAGACG.

In the case of this clone: The read halts 3 residues ahead of the CDR3 end, with the missing end drawn from the germline J gene. The chain employs TRBV19 and TRBJ2-3; the D gene is possibly TRBD2 (5 bases). The CDR3 totals 12 residues. Germline values: CDR1 LNHDA, CDR2 SQIVND (reference sequence). The covered CDR3 bases are TGTGCCAGTAGTCCTCAGGCCGGGGCG. It specifies CASSPQAGA. The whole CDR3 is CASSPQAGAQYF.

As concerns this clone: Read sequence stops 3 residues before the CDR3 end, and the germline J gene provides the missing end. The rearrangement uses TRBV2 and TRBJ2-3, with 8 bases fitting TRBD1. J gave up 4 bases and V 11 bases, and 11 bases lay outside the gene matches. Looked up from germline, CDR1 is SNHLY and CDR2 is FYNNEI. The CDR3 has 14 residues. Incomplete CDR3 DNA: TGTGCCCCGTTCCAGGGGGCGCGCGCAGATACG. Translating gives CAPFQGARADT. The CDR3 reads in full as CAPFQGARADTQYF.

About this clone itself: The sequence runs out 3 residues before the end of the CDR3; the remainder is reconstructed from the germline J gene. V and J are TRBV20-1 and TRBJ2-7; 9 positions match TRBD1. The V and J ends lost 6 bases and 3 bases, in that order; junction bases with no gene match: 9. The CDR3 contains 14 residues. Germline CDR1 is DFQATT and CDR2 is SNEGSKA (reference sequence). The CDR3 bases that were read are TGCAGTGCCCGTCGGACAGGGGCCTTCTACGAG. Translation gives CSARRTGAFYE. The CDR3 as a whole reads CSARRTGAFYEQYF.

Concerning this clone itself: Read sequence stops 3 residues before the CDR3 end, and the germline J gene provides the missing end. The chain recombines TRBV20-1 with TRBJ2-3, with TRBD1 as a possible D gene (7 bases). The CDR3 covers 12 residues. CDR1 and CDR2 from the germline V gene are DFQATT and SNEGSKA (reference sequence). The sequenced CDR3 bases are TGCAGTCCTCAGGGGGGAGGAGAGACG. It codes for CSPQGGGET. The full CDR3 sequence reads CSPQGGGETQYF.

A note on this clone: The observed sequence ends 3 residues before the CDR3 terminus, with the missing tail filled in from the germline J gene. The V and J genes are TRBV12-3 or TRBV12-4 and TRBJ1-1; perhaps TRBD1 as D (6 bases). This CDR3 is 11 amino acids long. The part of the CDR3 DNA that was read is TGTGCCAGCAGTACCGGACAGGAA. Translation: CASSTGQE. The entire CDR3 protein reads CASSTGQEAFF.

To note about this clone: The read terminates 3 residues ahead of where the CDR3 ends, so the germline J gene completes it. The chain is built from TRBV23-1 and TRBJ2-2, with D tentatively TRBD1 (5 bases). TRBV23-1 is an ORF, with its function uncertain. The CDR3 length is 17 residues. The part of the CDR3 DNA that was read is TGCGCCAGCAGTCAATCGGGGCTAACCTACCGCAATTCACCG. The encoded protein is CASSQSGLTYRNSP. The whole CDR3 protein is CASSQSGLTYRNSPLFF.

Of note for this clone: From the germline J gene comes the end of the CDR3, since the read stops 3 residues before it. J is TRBJ2-2 and V is TRBV20-1; TRBD2 agrees at 7 bases. This CDR3 contains 16 residues. Germline CDR1 and CDR2: DFQATT and SNEGSKA (reference sequence). V trimming: 0 bases; J trimming: 4 bases; junction bases outside the gene matches: 8. The covered CDR3 bases are TGCAGTGCTAGAGATCGGGAGCGGGGAGGCACCGGGGAG. This codes for CSARDRERGGTGE. From start to end, the CDR3 is CSARDRERGGTGELFF.

Details on this clone: The read ends 3 residues early relative to the CDR3; the germline J gene fills the gap. V usage is TRBV7-9 and J usage is TRBJ2-3; D gene ambiguous. The V and J ends lost 8 bases and 2 bases respectively, with 14 bases between them. This CDR3 has 14 residues. CDR1 and CDR2 from the germline V gene are SEHNR and FQNEAQ (reference sequence). Partial CDR3 DNA: TGTGCCAGCGCGTGGGTAGCCGACACAGATACG. Its translation is CASAWVADTDT. The full CDR3 sequence reads CASAWVADTDTQYF. The full variable domain, with the rest looked up from reference TRBV7-9 and TRBJ2-3, is DTGVSQNPRHKITKRGQNVTFRCDPISEHNRLYWYRQTLGQGPEFLTYFQNEAQLEKSRLLSDRFSAERPKGSFSTLEIQRTEQGDSAMYLCASAWVADTDTQYFGPGTRLTVL.